Listed here are 10 T cell receptor beta chains from one sample, sequenced in a study of T cells in localized non-small cell lung cancer. Sequencing used immunoSEQ multiplex PCR; TCRdb keeps in-frame clones, though not all of them. Among tens of thousands of clones listed, roughly 80% were seen once. The material sequenced was peripheral blood, taken before any cancer treatment. The receptors stem from a man aged 40 to 75 with stage I squamous cell lung carcinoma.

About this clone itself: A much larger clone sits a single nucleotide away, making a read error possible. The genes are TRBV6-6 and TRBJ2-1, with a tentative D call TRBD1 (6 bases). Germline lookup yields CDR1 MNHNY and CDR2 SVGAGI (reference sequence). Trimming removed 6 bases at V and 6 bases at J, with 15 bases between. The CDR3 runs to 14 residues. CDR3 protein: CASRTGTRGNEQFF. The CDR3, as DNA: TGTGCCAGCAGAACCGGGACAAGGGGCAATGAGCAGTTCTTC.

The chain carries TRBV28 and TRBJ1-2, with TRBD1 matching 8 bases. V trimming: 1 base; J trimming: 0 bases; junction bases outside the gene matches: 7. CDR1 is MDHEN and CDR2 is SYDVKM in the germline V gene. The CDR3 covers 17 residues. CDR3 residues: CASSLYAGGEANYGYTF. CDR3 DNA: TGTGCCAGCAGTTTATATGCAGGGGGCGAAGCTAACTATGGCTACACCTTC.

This chain joins TRBV7-8 and TRBJ1-2; D not resolved. Germline V lookup: CDR1 SGHVS, CDR2 FQNEAQ. V lost 5 bases to trimming and J lost 7 bases, with 20 bases between them. The CDR3 spans 15 residues. CDR3: CASSTEGLLIAGYTF. CDR3 sequence (DNA): TGTGCCAGCAGCACAGAGGGCCTGCTAATCGCTGGCTACACCTTC.

The chain couples TRBV19 to TRBJ1-2, with TRBD1 matching 10 bases. Germline CDR1 LNHDA, CDR2 SQIVND (reference sequence). The CDR3 has 11 residues. The chain's CDR3 is CATGGVYGYTF. The DNA for the CDR3 is TGTGCGACAGGGGGCGTTTATGGCTACACCTTC.

This clone was counted a single time. In DNA form, the CDR3 reads TGTGCCAGCAGTTTGAGCGGGACGAGCACAGATACGCAGTATTTT. This gives the protein CASSLSGTSTDTQYF. The V gene is TRBV28, the J gene TRBJ2-3, with 7 bases aligning to TRBD2. CDR3 length: 15 amino acids. V was pared by 3 bases and J by 0 bases, with 3 bases of the junction left unmatched. CDR1 and CDR2 from the germline V gene are MDHEN and SYDVKM.

This clone was counted between two and nine times. The chain links TRBV19 to TRBJ2-1; no reliable D call. With 10 bases removed from V and 6 bases from J, the gap between germline ends came to 10 bases. CDR3 length: 11 residues. CDR1 LNHDA and CDR2 SQIVND come from the germline V gene (reference sequence). The CDR3 is CATRYGNEQFF. In DNA, the CDR3 is TGTGCCACCCGTTATGGCAATGAGCAGTTCTTC. Drawing the rest from reference TRBV19 and TRBJ2-1, the complete variable domain is DGGITQSPKYLFRKEGQNVTLSCEQNLNHDAMYWYRQDPGQGLRLIYYSQIVNDFQKGDIAEGYSVSREKKESFPLTVTSAQKNPTAFYLCATRYGNEQFFGPGTRLTVL.

The chain is built from TRBV11-3 and TRBJ1-5; D ambiguous. CDR1 is SGHNT and CDR2 is YENEEA in the germline V gene. CDR3 length: 17 residues. V was clipped by 4 bases and J by 6 bases, with 22 bases between them. The CDR3 here is CASSSLPGEGLSQPQHF. CDR3 bases: TGTGCCAGCAGCTCTCTACCCGGCGAGGGCTTAAGTCAGCCCCAGCATTTT.

V and J are TRBV21-1 and TRBJ1-1. TRBV21-1 represents a pseudogene. The CDR3 is 12 residues long. The CDR3, as DNA: TGTGCCATCTCGATTCTTAACACTGAAGCTTTCTTT. This encodes CAISILNTEAFF.

The genes are TRBV6-5 and TRBJ2-7, with TRBD2 matching 14 bases. The CDR3 extends over 15 amino acids. Germline CDR1 and CDR2: MNHEY and SVGAGI. V shed 6 bases and J 3 bases; nucleotides not matched to a gene: 4. This CDR3 reads CASRGTSGGYYEQYF. DNA of the CDR3: TGTGCCAGCAGGGGGACTAGCGGGGGTTACTACGAGCAGTACTTC.

The chain is built from TRBV7-2 and TRBJ1-5; D gene uncertain. Per the germline V gene, CDR1 is SGHTA and CDR2 is FQGNSA. The V end was cut by 5 bases, the J end by 4 bases, with 12 bases between. The CDR3 has 14 residues. CDR3 in amino acids: CASSPQFQNQPQHF. CDR3 sequence (DNA): TGTGCCAGCAGCCCCCAGTTTCAGAATCAGCCCCAGCATTTT.